This entry features one T cell receptor (beta chain) sequence. Its antigen is not identified. The germline V gene has CDR1 SGHRS and CDR2 YFSETQ. V was cut by 3 bases and J by 0 bases, with 12 bases left in between. The CDR3 has 15 residues. The sample comes from a study of cytomegalovirus exposure and HLA in healthy donors. Regarding the study as a whole: Association of roughly 17,000 TCR beta sequences with HLA alleles was found at 0.05 false discovery rate in a later analysis. In an earlier analysis, in approximately 570 donors, most V segments appeared productive either ~90% or ~30% of the time. The only immune exposure information that was available was CMV serostatus.

The donors were healthy bone marrow donors. Vbeta (60) and Jbeta (13) primers were used in the PCR. TCRdb's table, derived via immunoSEQ multiplex PCR, lists solely in-frame clones and lacks some. The sample shows 200,000 to 250,000 clones, roughly 80% of them seen only once. The material sequenced was PBMCs. The chain uses TRBV5-1 and TRBJ1-1; no definite D call. The sequence was collected from a man over 45 in good health and CMV-seronegative. Here the CDR3 DNA reads TGCGCCAGCAGCTCGGGTGTGGTTATGAACACTGAAGCTTTCTTT. Protein sequence: CASSSGVVMNTEAFF.